This record looks at one T cell receptor beta chain sequence and its context. Repertoires were generated with immunoSEQ multiplex PCR, while TCRdb's copy carries only in-frame clones and drops some. The repertoire includes about 300,000 clones, around 84% of them detected once, and about 1.5% sits in the top ten. This specimen belongs to a study of blood T cell repertoires in COVID-19. In germline, CDR1 is LNHDA, CDR2 SQIVND (reference sequence). The CDR3 spans 14 residues. V lost 3 bases and J 4 bases, leaving 12 bases between the germline ends. Sequenced input: peripheral blood. This rearrangement joins TRBV19 to TRBJ1-1; TRBD1 is a possible D gene (5 bases). The TCR comes from a human donor with COVID-19, enrolled during active disease. The donor label of this sample is uncertain. CDR3 residues: CASSISHRPTEAFF. In nucleotides, the CDR3 is TGTGCCAGTAGTATCTCCCACAGGCCCACTGAAGCTTTCTTT.